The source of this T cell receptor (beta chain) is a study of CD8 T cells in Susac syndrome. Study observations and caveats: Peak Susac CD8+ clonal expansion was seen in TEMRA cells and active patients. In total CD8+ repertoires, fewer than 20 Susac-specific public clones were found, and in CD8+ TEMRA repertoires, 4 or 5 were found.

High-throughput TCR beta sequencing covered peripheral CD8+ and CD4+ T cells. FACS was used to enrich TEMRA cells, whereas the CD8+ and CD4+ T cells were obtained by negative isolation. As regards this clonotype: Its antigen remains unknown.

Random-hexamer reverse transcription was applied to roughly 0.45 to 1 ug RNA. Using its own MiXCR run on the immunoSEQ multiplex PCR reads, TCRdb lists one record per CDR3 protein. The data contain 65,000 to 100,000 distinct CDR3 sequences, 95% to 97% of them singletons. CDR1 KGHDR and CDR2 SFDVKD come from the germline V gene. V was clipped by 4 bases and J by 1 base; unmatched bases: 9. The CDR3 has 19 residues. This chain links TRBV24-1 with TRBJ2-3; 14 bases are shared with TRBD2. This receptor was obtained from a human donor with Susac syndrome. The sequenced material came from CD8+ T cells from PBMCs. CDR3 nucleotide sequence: TGTGCCACCAGTGACCCCGGGACTAGCGGGAGTTATCGCACAGATACGCAGTATTTT. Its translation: CATSDPGTSGSYRTDTQYF.